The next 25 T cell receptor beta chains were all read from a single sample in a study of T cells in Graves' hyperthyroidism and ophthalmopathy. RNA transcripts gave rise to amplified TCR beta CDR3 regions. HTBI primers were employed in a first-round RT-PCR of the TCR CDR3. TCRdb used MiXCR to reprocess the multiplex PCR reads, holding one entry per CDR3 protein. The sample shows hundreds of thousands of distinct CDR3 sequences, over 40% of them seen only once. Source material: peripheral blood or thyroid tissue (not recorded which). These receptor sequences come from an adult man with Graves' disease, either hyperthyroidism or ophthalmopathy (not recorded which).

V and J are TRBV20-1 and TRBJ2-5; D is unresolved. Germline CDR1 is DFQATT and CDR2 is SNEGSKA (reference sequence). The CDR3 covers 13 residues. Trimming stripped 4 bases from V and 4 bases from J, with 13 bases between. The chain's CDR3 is CSAILSFRETQYF. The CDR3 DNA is TGCAGTGCTATTCTGTCCTTTCGAGAGACCCAGTACTTC.

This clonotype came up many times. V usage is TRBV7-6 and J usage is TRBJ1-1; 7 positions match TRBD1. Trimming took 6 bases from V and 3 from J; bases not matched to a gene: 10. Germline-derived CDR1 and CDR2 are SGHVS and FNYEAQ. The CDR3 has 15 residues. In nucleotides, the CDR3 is TGTGCCAGCAGTCCACTGCCGGGACAGCACACTGAAGCTTTCTTT. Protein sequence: CASSPLPGQHTEAFF.

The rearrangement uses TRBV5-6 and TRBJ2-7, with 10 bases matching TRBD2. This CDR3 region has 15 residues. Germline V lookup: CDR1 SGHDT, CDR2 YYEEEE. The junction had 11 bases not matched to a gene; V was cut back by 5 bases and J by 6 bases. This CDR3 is CASSYYGLAEGEQYF. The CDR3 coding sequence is TGTGCCAGCAGTTACTATGGACTAGCGGAGGGCGAGCAGTACTTC.

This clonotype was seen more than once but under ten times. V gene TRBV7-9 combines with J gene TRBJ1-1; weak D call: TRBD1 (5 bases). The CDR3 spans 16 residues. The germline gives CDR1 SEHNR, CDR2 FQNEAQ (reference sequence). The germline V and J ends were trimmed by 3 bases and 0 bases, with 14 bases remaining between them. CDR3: CASSFSGDRMNTEAFF. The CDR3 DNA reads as TGTGCCAGCAGCTTTTCCGGGGACCGTATGAACACTGAAGCTTTCTTT.

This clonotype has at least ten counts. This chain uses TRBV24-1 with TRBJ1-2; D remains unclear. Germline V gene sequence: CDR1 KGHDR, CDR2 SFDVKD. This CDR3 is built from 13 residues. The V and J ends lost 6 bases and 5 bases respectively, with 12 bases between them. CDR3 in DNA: TGTGCCACCAGTTCTAGCGAGCAATATGGCTACACCTTC. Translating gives CATSSSEQYGYTF.

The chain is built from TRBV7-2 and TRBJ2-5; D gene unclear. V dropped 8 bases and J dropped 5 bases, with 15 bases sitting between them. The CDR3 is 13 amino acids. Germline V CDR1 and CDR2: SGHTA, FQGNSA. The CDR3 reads CASSPVLGETQYF. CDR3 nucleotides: TGTGCCAGCTCACCGGTTTTGGGGGAGACCCAGTACTTC.

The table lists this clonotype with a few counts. The CDR3 bases are TGCGCCAGCAGCTTTTCAGGGTCTAATGAAAAACTGTTTTTT. Encoded protein: CASSFSGSNEKLFF. The genes are TRBV5-1 and TRBJ1-4; TRBD1 is a possible D gene (5 bases). The CDR3 sequence is 14 residues long. Germline loops: CDR1 SGHRS, CDR2 YFSETQ. Between the trimmed V and J ends, which lost 2 bases and 3 bases, there was a span of 8 bases.

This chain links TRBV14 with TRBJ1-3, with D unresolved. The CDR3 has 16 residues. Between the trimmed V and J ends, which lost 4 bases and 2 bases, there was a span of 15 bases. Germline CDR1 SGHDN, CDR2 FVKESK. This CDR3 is CASSPGRLNTGNTIYF. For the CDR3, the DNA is TGTGCCAGCAGCCCCGGACGGTTGAACACTGGAAACACCATATATTTT.

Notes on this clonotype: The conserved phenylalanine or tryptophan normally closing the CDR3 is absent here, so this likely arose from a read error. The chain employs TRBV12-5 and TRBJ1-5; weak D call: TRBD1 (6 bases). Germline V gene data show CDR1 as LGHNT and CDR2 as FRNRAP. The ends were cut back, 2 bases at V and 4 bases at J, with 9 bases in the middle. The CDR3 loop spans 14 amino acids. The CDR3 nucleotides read TGTGCTAGTGGTTTGAACGGACAGAATCAGCCCCAGCATCTT. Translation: CASGLNGQNQPQHL.

CDR3 loop: CASSVGRQNSPLHF. In nucleotides, the CDR3 is TGTGCCAGCAGCGTAGGTCGGCAGAATTCACCCCTCCACTTT. V usage is TRBV9 and J usage is TRBJ1-6; D is ambiguous. V shed 0 bases and J shed 7 bases, with 8 bases lying between them. The V gene's germline CDR1 is SGDLS and CDR2 YYNGEE. This CDR3 is built from 14 residues.

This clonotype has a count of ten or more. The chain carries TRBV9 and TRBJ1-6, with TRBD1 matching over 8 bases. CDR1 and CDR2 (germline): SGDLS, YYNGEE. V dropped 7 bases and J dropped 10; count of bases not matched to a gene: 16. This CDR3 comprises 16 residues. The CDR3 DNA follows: TGTGCCAGCCCCCAACCTCCCACGACAGGGGAATCACCCCTCCACTTT. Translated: CASPQPPTTGESPLHF.

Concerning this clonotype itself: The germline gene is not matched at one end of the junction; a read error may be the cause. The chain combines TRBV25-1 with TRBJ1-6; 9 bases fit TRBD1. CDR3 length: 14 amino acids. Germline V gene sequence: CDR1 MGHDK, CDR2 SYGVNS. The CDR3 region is CASSEDRGGSPPHF. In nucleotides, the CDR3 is TGTGCCAGCAGTGAGGACAGGGGCGGTTCACCCCCCCACTTT.

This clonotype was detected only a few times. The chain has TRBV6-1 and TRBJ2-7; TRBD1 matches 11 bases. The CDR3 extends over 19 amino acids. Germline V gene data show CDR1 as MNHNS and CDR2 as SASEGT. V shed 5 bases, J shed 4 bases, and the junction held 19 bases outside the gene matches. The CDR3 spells CASSLSPPGQGANFYEQYF. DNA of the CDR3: TGTGCCAGCAGTTTATCCCCTCCCGGACAGGGGGCTAACTTTTACGAGCAGTACTTC.

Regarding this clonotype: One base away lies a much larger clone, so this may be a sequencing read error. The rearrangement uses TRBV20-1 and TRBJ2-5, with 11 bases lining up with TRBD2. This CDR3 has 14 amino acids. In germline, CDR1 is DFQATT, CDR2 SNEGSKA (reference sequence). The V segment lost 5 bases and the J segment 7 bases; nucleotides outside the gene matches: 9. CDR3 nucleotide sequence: TGCAGTGCTGGATTAGCGGGAGGGGTTGGGACCCAGTACTTC. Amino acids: CSAGLAGGVGTQYF.

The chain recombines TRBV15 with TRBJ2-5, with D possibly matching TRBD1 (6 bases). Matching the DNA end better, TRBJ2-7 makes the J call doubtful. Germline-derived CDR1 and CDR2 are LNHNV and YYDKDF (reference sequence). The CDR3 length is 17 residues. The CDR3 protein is CATSSSRGGISSYEQYF. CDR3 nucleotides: TGTGCCACCAGCAGTAGCAGGGGTGGTATCAGCTCCTACGAGCAGTACTTC.

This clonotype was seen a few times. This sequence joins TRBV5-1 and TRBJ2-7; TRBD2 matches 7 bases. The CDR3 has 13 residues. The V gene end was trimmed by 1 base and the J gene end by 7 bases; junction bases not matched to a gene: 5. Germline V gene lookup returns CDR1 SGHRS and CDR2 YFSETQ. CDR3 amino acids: CASSLSQGGEQYF. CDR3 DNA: TGCGCCAGCAGCTTGTCGCAGGGAGGGGAGCAGTACTTC. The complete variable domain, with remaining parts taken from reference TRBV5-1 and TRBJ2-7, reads KAGVTQTPRYLIKTRGQQVTLSCSPISGHRSVSWYQQTPGQGLQFLFEYFSETQRNKGNFPGRFSGRQFSNSRSEMNVSTLELGDSALYLCASSLSQGGEQYFGPGTRLTVT.

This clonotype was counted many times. The CDR3 sequence: CSAGWEETQYF. The CDR3 DNA sequence: TGCAGTGCAGGATGGGAAGAGACCCAGTACTTC. The chain couples TRBV20-1 to TRBJ2-5; D remains unclear. From germline, CDR1 is DFQATT and CDR2 SNEGSKA (reference sequence). The CDR3 totals 11 residues. V lost 6 bases and J lost 3, with 8 bases in between.

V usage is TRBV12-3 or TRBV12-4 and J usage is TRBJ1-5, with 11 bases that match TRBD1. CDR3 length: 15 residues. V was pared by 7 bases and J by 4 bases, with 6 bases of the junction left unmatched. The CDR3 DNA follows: TGTGCCAGCAAGTGGACAGGGGGCGAAAATCAGCCCCAGCATTTT. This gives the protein CASKWTGGENQPQHF.

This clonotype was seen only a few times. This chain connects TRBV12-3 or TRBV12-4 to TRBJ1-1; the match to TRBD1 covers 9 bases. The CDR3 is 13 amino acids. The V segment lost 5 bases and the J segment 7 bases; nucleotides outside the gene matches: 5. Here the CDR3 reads CASSTGQGLEAFF. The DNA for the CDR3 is TGTGCCAGCAGTACGGGACAGGGTCTTGAAGCTTTCTTT.

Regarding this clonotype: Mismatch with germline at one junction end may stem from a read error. CDR3: CASRFDRRNTGELFF. Here the CDR3 DNA reads TGTGCCAGCAGATTCGACAGACGAAACACCGGGGAGCTGTTTTTT. The rearrangement uses TRBV10-2 and TRBJ2-2, with D possibly being TRBD1 (5 bases). Germline CDR1 WSHSY, CDR2 SAAADI. This CDR3 is 15 amino acids long.

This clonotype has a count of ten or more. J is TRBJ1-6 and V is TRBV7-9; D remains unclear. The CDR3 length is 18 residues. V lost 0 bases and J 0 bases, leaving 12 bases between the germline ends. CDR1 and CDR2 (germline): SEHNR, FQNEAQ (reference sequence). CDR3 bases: TGTGCCAGCAGCTTAGCGCCCCGGAGGGACTCCTATAATTCACCCCTCCACTTT. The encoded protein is CASSLAPRRDSYNSPLHF.

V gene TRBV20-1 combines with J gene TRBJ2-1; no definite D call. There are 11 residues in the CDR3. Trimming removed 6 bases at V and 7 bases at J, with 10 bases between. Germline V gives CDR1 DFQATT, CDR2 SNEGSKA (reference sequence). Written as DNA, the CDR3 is TGCAGTGCGAGCGACTCGAATGAGCAGTTCTTC. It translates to CSASDSNEQFF.

For the CDR3, the DNA is TGTGCCACCAGCAGAGGGGAAACGGGTGAAAAACTGTTTTTT. It specifies CATSRGETGEKLFF. The chain couples TRBV15 to TRBJ1-4; no reliable D call. V lost 1 base and J 7 bases, leaving 10 bases between the germline ends. The CDR3 is 14 residues long. CDR1 is LNHNV and CDR2 is YYDKDF in the germline V gene (reference sequence).

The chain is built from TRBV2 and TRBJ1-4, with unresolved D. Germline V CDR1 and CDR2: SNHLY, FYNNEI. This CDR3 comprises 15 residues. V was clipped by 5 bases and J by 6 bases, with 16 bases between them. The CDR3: CASSFARGHHEKLFF. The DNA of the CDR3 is TGTGCCAGCAGTTTCGCCCGAGGTCATCATGAAAAACTGTTTTTT.

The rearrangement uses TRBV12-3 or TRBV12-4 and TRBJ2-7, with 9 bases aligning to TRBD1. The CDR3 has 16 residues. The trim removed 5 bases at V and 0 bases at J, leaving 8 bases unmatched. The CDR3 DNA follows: TGTGCCAGCAGTCCGGGGACAGGGCGGGACTCCTACGAGCAGTACTTC. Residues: CASSPGTGRDSYEQYF.